This T cell receptor beta chain was identified during a study of blood T cell repertoires in COVID-19 (dated by TCRdb to about 2020). Concerning the study at large: Samples from collaborators originated in the United States, Italy and Spain and spanned both the acute and convalescent phases of COVID-19. The prospective study material was composed of cDNA or gDNA derived from T cells, B-cell-depleted T cells, or PBMCs. Subjects who had been exposed to COVID-19, were actively infected with it, or had recovered from it provided the deeply sampled blood TCRbeta repertoires that made up the dataset. The repertoires were made available in a free public database intended to serve as a resource for research on the immune response to SARS-CoV-2. The samples were drawn from two sources: the first 160 participants of the ongoing ImmuneRACE study, and 1,000 to 1,500 subjects contributed by 6 global collaborators. Nearly every sample came with metadata listing a de-identified subject ID, COVID-19 status, age in years and sex. HLA class I and class II types, where available, came from metadata supplied by the sample provider rather than from assay-based typing. The paper's findings and limits, for the study overall: Clinical and demographic metadata were provided uncurated, with the amount varying by source and participant.

The immunoSEQ Assay, a bias-controlled multiplex PCR, was used to amplify TCRbeta CDR3 regions from genomic DNA. As for how the authors treated the data: The number of nucleated cells in each sample was estimated from the amplification of reference gene primers within the assay. To quantify the absolute abundance of each unique TCRbeta CDR3 rearrangement, sequence reads were collapsed and filtered. For each sample, productive Simpson clonality was calculated by taking the square root of Simpson's diversity index across productive rearrangements. The table was pulled from immuneACCESS by TCRdb, which kept in-frame rearrangements only. Such tables lose some clones; where checked, under half of the loss comes from unresolved V genes, and the rest has no known cause. That table is the source of V, J and clone size, and D and trimming were worked out from the DNA. This sample lists about 490,000 clones; approximately 85% were detected once. About 3% of the sample lies in the top ten.

Its CDR3 holds 15 amino acids, cysteine through phenylalanine. This entry keeps only the CDR3 DNA: 45 bases, framed from base 1. The germline ends are 13 bases apart after V is trimmed by 5 bases and J by 0 bases. For CDR1 and CDR2, the germline V gene (reference sequence) lists LNHDA and SQIVND. In the case of this clone: There is no known antigen for this receptor. No per-base quality is available; no much larger clone lies one base away.

Whole blood was collected in K2EDTA tubes by collaborating institutions according to the institutions' own protocols. For TCRbeta analysis, collaborators shipped samples in one of three forms: frozen whole blood, isolated PBMCs, or DNA extracted from either of those sample types. The sequence links TRBV19 to TRBJ1-2; the D gene lacks a confident call. The sample taken for sequencing was peripheral blood. This clonotype was obtained from a human donor in a cohort sampled during active COVID-19. The DNA sequence follows: TGTGCCAGTAGTGAGAGGGCCGGCCCTAACTATGGCTACACCTTC. The encoded protein is CASSERAGPNYGYTF.